A selection of T cell receptor beta chains follows, all from one sample in a study of vaccination and CD4 T cells after COVID-19. Their cognate antigens are unknown. TCRdb analysed the PCR reads with MiXCR anew, one entry per CDR3 protein. This repertoire shows under 9,500 distinct CDR3 sequences, about three quarters found once; its top ten account for approximately 33%. Sequencing was carried out using CD4+ T cells from blood, cultured in vitro. These TCRs come from a human donor who had recovered from COVID-19. The CDR3 runs from the conserved cysteine through the conserved F or W. D genes are given only for firm matches. Clone size is stated in some rows and not others, as once, few, many or a class when expanded.

>NA|TRBJ2-2|TRBV4-3|NA
CASSQARPNTGELFF
TGCGCCAGCAGCCAAGCACGGCCGAACACCGGGGAGCTGTTTTTT
>NA|TRBJ1-1|TRBV27|NA
CASSPFGQLRNTEAFF
TGTGCCAGCAGCCCCTTCGGACAGCTGAGGAACACTGAAGCTTTCTTT
>NA|TRBJ2-2|TRBV20-1|TRBD2
CSGRAGGDGELFF
TGCAGTGGGCGAGCGGGAGGGGACGGGGAGCTGTTTTTT
>NA|TRBJ1-1|TRBV11-2|NA
CASSLGSYTEAFF
TGTGCCAGCAGCTTAGGTTCGTACACTGAAGCTTTCTTT
>NA|TRBJ1-5|TRBV11-2|NA
CASSQSSDQPQHF
TGTGCCAGCAGTCAAAGCTCAGATCAGCCCCAGCATTTT
>NA|TRBJ2-7|TRBV6-2/TRBV6-3|TRBD2
CASSFPGTSASYEQYF
TGTGCCAGCAGTTTTCCCGGGACTAGCGCTTCCTACGAGCAGTACTTC
>NA|TRBJ2-7|TRBV11-3|NA
CASSLVWERPYEQYF
TGTGCCAGCAGCTTAGTGTGGGAGAGACCCTACGAGCAGTACTTC
>few|TRBJ1-1|TRBV20-1|NA
CSARSTGNTEAFF
TGCAGTGCTCGTTCGACGGGGAACACTGAAGCTTTCTTT
>NA|TRBJ2-2|TRBV29-1|NA
CSVGGQMNTGELFF
TGCAGCGTTGGGGGACAAATGAACACCGGGGAGCTGTTTTTT
>NA|TRBJ1-6|TRBV7-8|TRBD1
CASSLTGRSYNSPLHF
TGTGCCAGCAGCTTGACAGGGCGATCCTATAATTCACCCCTCCACTTT
>NA|TRBJ1-5|TRBV5-4|TRBD1
CASSGGWDQPQHF
TGTGCCAGCTCAGGGGGCTGGGATCAGCCCCAGCATTTT
>NA|TRBJ1-2|TRBV5-5|NA
CASSQMTYSYGYTF
TGTGCCAGCAGCCAAATGACATATAGCTATGGCTACACCTTC
>few|TRBJ1-1|TRBV15|TRBD1
CATSGQGQGNTEAFF
TGTGCCACCAGCGGCCAGGGACAGGGTAACACTGAAGCTTTCTTT
>NA|TRBJ2-2|TRBV6-1|NA
CASSEDGAGELFF
TGTGCCAGCAGTGAAGACGGGGCCGGGGAGCTGTTTTTT
>few|TRBJ2-7|TRBV28|TRBD1
CASSLQGAYYEQYF
TGTGCCAGCAGTTTACAGGGGGCTTACTACGAGCAGTACTTC
>NA|TRBJ1-2|TRBV29-1|NA
CSVEDVTGSLNYGYTF
TGCAGCGTTGAAGATGTTACAGGGTCCCTAAACTATGGCTACACCTTC
>NA|TRBJ2-5|TRBV11-3|NA
CASSSNLETQYF
TGTGCCAGCAGCTCCAACCTAGAGACCCAGTACTTC
>few|TRBJ1-2|TRBV20-1|NA
CSARERTNYGYTF
TGCAGTGCTAGAGAGAGAACAAACTATGGCTACACCTTC
>NA|TRBJ2-2|TRBV2|NA
CASSAQMHGELFF
TGTGCCAGCAGTGCACAGATGCACGGGGAGCTGTTTTTT
>NA|TRBJ2-2|TRBV6-1|NA
CASLIEQGVDGELFF
TGTGCCAGCCTAATTGAGCAGGGTGTGGACGGGGAGCTGTTTTTT
>NA|TRBJ2-7|TRBV4-1|NA
CASSLSGFLSYEQYF
TGCGCCAGCAGTCTTAGCGGATTCCTCTCCTACGAGCAGTACTTC
>NA|TRBJ1-5|TRBV6-2/TRBV6-3|NA
CASNLEGSQPQHF
TGTGCCAGCAACCTCGAGGGATCCCAGCCCCAGCATTTT
>NA|TRBJ2-5|TRBV20-1|NA
CSARKPSVETQYF
TGCAGTGCTAGAAAACCCTCGGTGGAGACCCAGTACTTC
>NA|TRBJ1-3|TRBV28|TRBD1
CASSRDRGNTIYF
TGTGCCAGCAGCCGGGACAGGGGGAACACCATATATTTT
>NA|TRBJ2-3|TRBV18|NA
CASSPQGVPTDTQYF
TGTGCCAGCTCACCCCAGGGAGTACCCACAGATACGCAGTATTTT
>NA|TRBJ1-2|TRBV7-2|NA
CASSLRQANYGYTF
TGTGCCAGCAGCTTACGGCAGGCTAACTATGGCTACACCTTC
>NA|TRBJ1-2|TRBV2|NA
CASSAPTGNYGYTF
TGTGCCAGCAGTGCACCGACCGGAAACTATGGCTACACCTTC